This T cell receptor (beta chain) was observed in a study of T cells after yellow fever vaccination (dated by TCRdb to about 2019). Regarding the complete study: The SMART-Seq v4 Ultra Low Input RNA kit was used to prepare libraries from fractions with low cell numbers. To follow T-cell clones before and after primary and booster YFV17D yellow fever vaccination, bulk TCR alpha and beta repertoires were sequenced over time. The cohort comprised two healthy male donors, one aged 18 to 30 and one aged 30 to 40 years. Blood was drawn at multiple timepoints before and after primary and secondary immunization, with bulk PBMC replicates and cell subsets isolated. Study-wide findings and limitations: Most clones expanded after primary vaccination (approximately 97% of CD4 and 88% of CD8) were re-detected after the booster, suggesting that broad memory maintenance occurred. A small share of clonotypes occurred in both CD4 and CD8 compartments, likely arising from convergent recombination. Only a couple of donors were included in the study, so the extent to which the findings can be generalized is limited. FACS-sorted repertoires could contain abundant contaminating clonotypes from the bulk population, so computational filtering was required. The secondary T-cell response was weaker than the primary response but faster, peaking on day 5 instead of day 15.

TCR cDNA was synthesized by 5'RACE template switching, through which a universal primer site and unique molecular identifiers were introduced. Priming of cDNA synthesis was performed from both the TCR alpha and TCR beta constant segments. Library amplification involved two PCR steps, and the second step added sample barcodes and sequencing adapters. Sequencing of libraries was done on Illumina HiSeq 2500 (2x100 bp) or NovaSeq (2x150 bp). In the original analysis: MIGEC handled demultiplexing of reads and collapsing into UMI consensus sequences, while MiXCR performed V(D)J alignment. Clonotypes responding to the vaccine were identified with edgeR on replicate PBMC samples, with the criteria of FDR below 0.01 and a log2 fold change above 5 up to day 15. CD4 or CD8 identity was assigned to each bulk clonotype according to whether the clonotype was present at higher abundance in the sequenced CD4 repertoire or the sequenced CD8 repertoire. Using fastp at Q25 and MiXCR, TCRdb reprocessed the public reads and kept productive beta chains. Duplicate CDR3 protein sequences are folded into a single record with the most common DNA and genes. None of the V and J calls come from the authors' own analysis; TCRdb made them. Counted in this sample were over 150,000 distinct CDR3 sequences; approximately 6.2% of them appeared once. The ten largest account for 2.5% to 3.5% of the sample.

The intended sense of this specimen's treatment or condition label: live attenuated yellow fever vaccine strain. PBMCs were isolated from peripheral blood using a standard Ficoll-Paque protocol. Dynabeads CD4 and CD8 positive selection kits were used to isolate the CD4 and CD8 T-cell fractions. TriZol was used to extract RNA from bulk PBMCs, from CD4 and CD8 fractions, and from dextramer-positive and dextramer-negative fractions. This clonotype has a handful of counts. The specificity of this receptor is unknown. Per-base quality was not reported, and no clone a single base away is much larger than it. The starting material was CD4+ T cells sorted from PBMCs, obtained on the day of the first yellow fever vaccination. This receptor was identified in a man between 18 and 29 years old who received the YFV17D yellow fever vaccine.

The DNA sequence reads TGTGCCAGCAGAACAGGGTTCAGCACAGATACGCAGTATTTT. Translated, it reads CASRTGFSTDTQYF. This chain is built from TRBV7-2 and TRBJ2-3; tentative D gene TRBD1, with 6 bases matching. In the germline V gene, CDR1 corresponds to SGHTA and CDR2 to FQGNSA. At the junction V is shortened by 6 bases and J by 0 bases, with 10 bases in between. The CDR3, from cysteine to phenylalanine, totals 14 residues. Only CDR3 DNA is held: 42 bases, read in frame from base 1.